These 28 T cell receptor beta chains originate from one sample sequenced in a study of response to subunit inactivated influenza vaccine. TCRdb fed the RT-PCR reads into MiXCR, producing one record per CDR3 protein. The sample consists of under 850,000 distinct CDR3 sequences, about a fifth of them appearing once. Sequences were derived from PBMCs from blood, sampled 5 days after vaccination. The source of these receptors is a man over 45 who received an inactivated influenza vaccine.

The CDR3 nucleotides are TGCGCCAGCAGCTTGGACAGGGCCTTTTCCTACGAGCAGTACTTC. Protein sequence: CASSLDRAFSYEQYF. The V and J genes are TRBV5-1 and TRBJ2-7, with D perhaps TRBD1 (6 bases). This CDR3 spans 15 amino acids. The germline V gene has CDR1 SGHRS and CDR2 YFSETQ. V was shortened by 0 bases and J by 1 base, with 11 bases between the two germline ends.

The chain has TRBV7-2 and TRBJ2-7; TRBD2 matches 9 bases. Germline CDR1 and CDR2: SGHTA and FQGNSA. CDR3 size: 17 residues. The V and J ends lost 5 bases and 3 bases, in that order; junction bases with no gene match: 14. The CDR3 region has the DNA TGTGCCAGCAGCGCCCCCCGGGGGGGGACTAGCAGCTACGAGCAGTACTTC. Protein sequence: CASSAPRGGTSSYEQYF.

This clonotype was counted a few times. The CDR3 loop reads CASSFLAYEQYF. DNA for the CDR3: TGTGCCAGCAGCTTCCTAGCCTACGAGCAGTACTTC. The chain employs TRBV7-2 and TRBJ2-7, with D unresolved. The length of the CDR3 is 12 residues. The germline gives CDR1 SGHTA, CDR2 FQGNSA. Between the trimmed V and J ends, which lost 3 bases and 2 bases, there was a span of 5 bases.

This clonotype was seen a few times. This rearrangement joins TRBV29-1 to TRBJ2-3, with 7 nucleotides matching TRBD1. CDR1 SQVTM and CDR2 ANQGSEA come from the germline V gene. This CDR3 region has 14 residues. V shed 3 bases, J shed 0 bases, and the junction held 3 bases outside the gene matches. CDR3 nucleotides: TGCAGCGTTGAGACAGGGACCAGCACAGATACGCAGTATTTT. Protein product: CSVETGTSTDTQYF.

This clonotype was counted ten times or more. The V and J genes are TRBV7-2 and TRBJ2-3, with 8 bases fitting TRBD2. With 6 bases clipped from V and 1 base from J, the junction kept 9 bases outside the gene matches. CDR3 length: 16 residues. Germline V gene lookup returns CDR1 SGHTA and CDR2 FQGNSA. The CDR3 sequence is CASRNGAGGRTDTQYF. In nucleotides, the CDR3 is TGTGCCAGCAGAAATGGGGCGGGAGGTCGCACAGATACGCAGTATTTT.

A single count supports this clonotype. A much more abundant neighbour one base away suggests this may be a read error. The gene calls are TRBV4-2 and TRBJ2-6; TRBD1 is a possible D gene (5 bases). There are 15 residues in the CDR3. Germline values: CDR1 LGHNA, CDR2 YNFKEQ. The CDR3 bases are TGTGCCAGCAGCCAAGAAGTCTCTGGGGCCAACGTCCTGATTTTC. It is translated as CASSQEVSGANVLIF.

In its sample, this clonotype was seen a few times. The gene calls are TRBV20-1 and TRBJ2-7; 7 bases align to TRBD1. J gave up 3 bases and V 3 bases, and 5 bases lay outside the gene matches. Germline CDR1 reads DFQATT; CDR2 reads SNEGSKA (reference sequence). The CDR3 spans 13 residues. The CDR3 DNA follows: TGCAGTGCTAGTGTTGGGACAGACTACGAGCAGTACTTC. Translation: CSASVGTDYEQYF.

This clonotype turned up a few times. The J gene is TRBJ1-1, the V gene TRBV3-1; D unresolved. In germline, CDR1 is LGHDT, CDR2 YNNKEL (reference sequence). Trimming cost V 8 bases and J 1 base, with 11 bases left between them. The CDR3 length is 13 residues. DNA for the CDR3: TGTGCCAGCGGAGAAAATACGAACACTGAAGCTTTCTTT. Translated: CASGENTNTEAFF. Together with reference TRBV3-1 and TRBJ1-1, the CDR3 gives the full variable domain: DTAVSQTPKYLVTQMGNDKSIKCEQNLGHDTMYWYKQDSKKFLKIMFSYNNKELIINETVPNRFSPKSPDKAHLNLHINSLELGDSAVYFCASGENTNTEAFFGQGTRLTVV.

This clonotype was detected only a few times. The CDR3 DNA reads as TGTGCCAGTCAAGGATTATCACAGGAAATATACAATGAGCAGTTCTTC. This translates into CASQGLSQEIYNEQFF. J is TRBJ2-1 and V is TRBV12-3 or TRBV12-4; D is possibly TRBD1 (5 bases). V was pared by 9 bases and J by 4 bases, with 22 bases between. The CDR3 sequence is 16 residues long.

This clonotype was counted at least ten times. The gene calls are TRBV7-2 and TRBJ2-1, with a possible D match to TRBD1 (5 bases). There are 15 residues in the CDR3. The germline V and J ends were trimmed by 1 base and 7 bases, with 14 bases remaining between them. The germline V gene encodes CDR1 SGHTA and CDR2 FQGNSA. The CDR3 loop is CASSLVGSGLNEQFF. The CDR3 region has the DNA TGTGCCAGCAGCTTAGTGGGTTCAGGGCTAAATGAGCAGTTCTTC.

The chain couples TRBV12-3 or TRBV12-4 to TRBJ2-7; D perhaps matches TRBD1 (5 bases). Trimming left V 4 bases short and J 6 bases short, with 13 bases between. The CDR3 length is 13 residues. The CDR3 protein is CASSSWAGLEQYF. DNA for the CDR3: TGTGCCAGCAGTTCATGGGCAGGGCTCGAGCAGTACTTC.

In DNA, the CDR3 is TGCAGTGCTTATACGACTAGCGGGGGCCTCGGTGGTACTCTAGCCAAAAACATTCAGTACTTC. The encoded protein is CSAYTTSGGLGGTLAKNIQYF. This chain uses TRBV20-1 with TRBJ2-4, with 12 positions matching TRBD2. V was pared by 5 bases and J by 0 bases, with 20 bases of the junction left unmatched. Germline V gene lookup returns CDR1 DFQATT and CDR2 SNEGSKA (reference sequence). CDR3 size: 21 residues.

This clonotype was recorded many times. The J gene is TRBJ2-5, the V gene TRBV4-3; no clear D. The CDR3 length is 15 residues. Germline V lookup: CDR1 LGHNA, CDR2 YSLEER. V lost 0 bases and J lost 5, with 13 bases in between. The CDR3 coding sequence is TGCGCCAGCAGCCAAGATAGGGCTAGTTGGGAGACCCAGTACTTC. This sequence encodes CASSQDRASWETQYF.

The sample holds a few counts of this clonotype. The chain employs TRBV20-1 and TRBJ2-7, with 11 positions matching TRBD2. V shed 0 bases and J 5 bases; nucleotides not matched to a gene: 12. Germline-derived CDR1 and CDR2 are DFQATT and SNEGSKA (reference sequence). The CDR3 runs 17 residues. The CDR3 nucleotides are TGCAGTGCTAGAGAAAGTCGACTAGCGGGACCCCTCGACGAGCAGTACTTC. It specifies CSARESRLAGPLDEQYF.

This clonotype was counted only a few times. This rearrangement joins TRBV29-1 to TRBJ1-2, with TRBD1 identical over 12 bases. The V gene end was trimmed by 6 bases and the J gene end by 2 bases; junction bases not matched to a gene: 4. CDR3 length: 14 amino acids. Germline values: CDR1 SQVTM, CDR2 ANQGSEA. CDR3 sequence (DNA): TGCAGCGTCGGGACAGGGGGCGCCAACTATGGCTACACCTTC. As protein: CSVGTGGANYGYTF.

The V call is TRBV12-3 or TRBV12-4, the J call TRBJ1-2; no clear D. CDR3 length equals 12 residues. V lost 5 bases to trimming and J lost 5 bases, with 9 bases between them. CDR3 sequence: CASSLTPYGYTF. The CDR3 bases are TGTGCCAGCAGTCTAACCCCGTATGGCTACACCTTC.

The chain combines TRBV20-1 with TRBJ2-7, with 7 bases matching TRBD1. With V trimmed by 4 bases and J by 4 bases, 13 bases remained unmatched. The CDR3 spans 15 residues. The germline V gene has CDR1 DFQATT and CDR2 SNEGSKA (reference sequence). For the CDR3, the DNA is TGCAGTGCTAAATCACCTGGACAGGCTCTATACGAGCAGTACTTC. It encodes CSAKSPGQALYEQYF.

The chain links TRBV11-2 to TRBJ2-5; TRBD2 agrees at 7 bases. This CDR3 contains 16 residues. V trimming: 1 base; J trimming: 0 bases; junction bases outside the gene matches: 5. Germline assignment: CDR1 SGHAT and CDR2 FQNNGV. The CDR3 nucleotides are TGTGCCAGCAGCTTAGGTACTAGCGAGTACCAAGAGACCCAGTACTTC. This translates into CASSLGTSEYQETQYF. The variable domain in full, with the rest retrieved from reference TRBV11-2 and TRBJ2-5, is EAGVAQSPRYKIIEKRQSVAFWCNPISGHATLYWYQQILGQGPKLLIQFQNNGVVDDSQLPKDRFSAERLKGVDSTLKIQPAKLEDSAVYLCASSLGTSEYQETQYFGPGTRLLVL.

The chain employs TRBV7-2 and TRBJ1-1, with unresolved D. Trimming shortened V by 2 bases and J by 0 bases, and 13 bases separated the two germline ends. This CDR3 region has 16 residues. Germline values: CDR1 SGHTA, CDR2 FQGNSA. CDR3 in amino acids: CASSLHHPSLNTEAFF. The DNA for the CDR3 is TGTGCCAGCAGCTTACATCATCCCAGCTTGAACACTGAAGCTTTCTTT.

The V gene is TRBV7-2, the J gene TRBJ2-1, with D possibly being TRBD1 (6 bases). Germline V gene data show CDR1 as SGHTA and CDR2 as FQGNSA. This CDR3 has 15 amino acids. Trimming cost V 3 bases and J 1 base, with 10 bases left between them. The CDR3 DNA follows: TGTGCCAGCAGCTTTTTACAGGGTTCCTACAATGAGCAGTTCTTC. Translating gives CASSFLQGSYNEQFF. The variable domain in full, completed from reference TRBV7-2 and TRBJ2-1, reads GAGVSQSPSNKVTEKGKDVELRCDPISGHTALYWYRQSLGQGLEFLIYFQGNSAPDKSGLPSDRFSAERTGGSVSTLTIQRTQQEDSAVYLCASSFLQGSYNEQFFGPGTRLTVL.

The chain has TRBV4-2 and TRBJ1-2; TRBD1 might be the D (5 bases). In germline, CDR1 is LGHNA, CDR2 YNFKEQ. The CDR3 extends over 16 amino acids. The germline V and J ends were trimmed by 0 bases and 0 bases, with 11 bases remaining between them. This CDR3 reads CASSQDQGRPNYGYTF. Written as DNA, the CDR3 is TGTGCCAGCAGCCAAGATCAGGGCAGGCCTAACTATGGCTACACCTTC.

This clonotype was seen a handful of times. CDR3 in amino acids: CASSLFSGEQYF. The CDR3 region has the DNA TGTGCCAGCAGCTTATTTTCCGGCGAGCAGTACTTC. The chain couples TRBV7-2 to TRBJ2-7; D unclear. V lost 2 bases, J lost 6 bases, and 8 bases lay in between. The CDR3 is 12 amino acids. The germline gives CDR1 SGHTA, CDR2 FQGNSA.

In this sample, this clonotype turned up a few times. The rearrangement uses TRBV4-3 and TRBJ1-2; tentative D call: TRBD1 (6 bases). The germline V and J ends were trimmed by 3 bases and 4 bases, with 18 bases remaining between them. The CDR3 has 16 amino acids. Germline V gives CDR1 LGHNA, CDR2 YSLEER. CDR3 bases: TGCGCCAGCAGCCATGTCGGCTTGGGGGCCGCCTATGGCTACACCTTC. It yields the protein CASSHVGLGAAYGYTF.

The chain has TRBV24-1 and TRBJ2-6; TRBD2 matches 10 bases. Germline loops: CDR1 KGHDR, CDR2 SFDVKD. V gave up 3 bases and J gave up 2 bases; unmatched junction bases: 6. CDR3 length: 18 residues. The CDR3 reads CATSDPPGTSAGANVLTF. The CDR3 region has the DNA TGTGCCACCAGTGATCCACCGGGGACTAGCGCTGGGGCCAACGTCCTGACTTTC.

There are many counts of this clonotype. The chain uses TRBV7-6 and TRBJ2-1; 8 bases align to TRBD1. The CDR3 is 12 residues long. CDR1 and CDR2 (germline): SGHVS, FNYEAQ. The junction had 0 bases not matched to a gene; V was cut back by 5 bases and J by 6 bases. CDR3 protein: CASSGQGNEQFF. As DNA, the CDR3 is TGTGCCAGCAGCGGACAGGGCAATGAGCAGTTCTTC. Full variable domain (outside the CDR3, taken from reference TRBV7-6 and TRBJ2-1): GAGVSQSPRYKVTKRGQDVALRCDPISGHVSLYWYRQALGQGPEFLTYFNYEAQQDKSGLPNDRFSAERPEGSISTLTIQRTEQRDSAMYRCASSGQGNEQFFGPGTRLTVL.

This clonotype was picked up many times. One end of the junction is discordant with germline, which a read error may explain. The rearrangement uses TRBV7-2 and TRBJ2-7, with 11 bases fitting TRBD2. The CDR3 has 14 amino acids. CDR1 and CDR2 (germline): SGHTA, FQGNSA. CDR3 sequence reads: CASSLAGGPYEQYF. In nucleotides, the CDR3 is TGTGCCAGCAGTTTAGCGGGAGGGCCCTACGAGCAGTACTTC.

This clonotype appeared a few times. The chain links TRBV7-9 to TRBJ2-1; the D is unclear. V shed 1 base and J shed 2 bases, with 9 bases lying between them. CDR3 length: 15 amino acids. Germline CDR1 SEHNR, CDR2 FQNEAQ (reference sequence). The CDR3 region has the DNA TGTGCCAGCAGCTTAGGGTCTCCAACCTACAATGAGCAGTTCTTC. It codes for CASSLGSPTYNEQFF.

V gene TRBV6-2 or TRBV6-3 combines with J gene TRBJ2-7; the match to TRBD2 covers 11 bases. Germline trimming cut 6 bases from V and 0 bases from J; bases unmatched to any gene: 13. The CDR3 consists of 18 residues. In germline, CDR1 is MNHEY, CDR2 SVGEGT. The CDR3 DNA follows: TGTGCCAGCAGACCAACCTTAGCGGGAGGGTCGGGCTCCTACGAGCAGTACTTC. Translation: CASRPTLAGGSGSYEQYF.